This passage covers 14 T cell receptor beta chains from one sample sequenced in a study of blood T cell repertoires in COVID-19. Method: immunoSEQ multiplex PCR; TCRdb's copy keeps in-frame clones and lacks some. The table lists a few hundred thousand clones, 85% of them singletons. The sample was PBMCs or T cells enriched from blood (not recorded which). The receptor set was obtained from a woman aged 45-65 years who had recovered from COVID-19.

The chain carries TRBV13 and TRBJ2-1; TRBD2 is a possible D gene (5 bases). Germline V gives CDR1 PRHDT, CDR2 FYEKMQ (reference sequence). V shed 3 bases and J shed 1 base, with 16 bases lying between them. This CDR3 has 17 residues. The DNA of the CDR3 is TGTGCCAGCAGCTTCCCATCCTACCGGACTTCCTACAATGAGCAGTTCTTC. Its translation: CASSFPSYRTSYNEQFF.

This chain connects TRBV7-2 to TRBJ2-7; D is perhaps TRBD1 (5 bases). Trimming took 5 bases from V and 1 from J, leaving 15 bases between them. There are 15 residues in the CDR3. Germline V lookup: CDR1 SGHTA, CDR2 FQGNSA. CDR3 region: CASSGRTFSSYEQYF. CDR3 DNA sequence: TGTGCCAGCAGCGGAAGGACATTTTCATCCTACGAGCAGTACTTC.

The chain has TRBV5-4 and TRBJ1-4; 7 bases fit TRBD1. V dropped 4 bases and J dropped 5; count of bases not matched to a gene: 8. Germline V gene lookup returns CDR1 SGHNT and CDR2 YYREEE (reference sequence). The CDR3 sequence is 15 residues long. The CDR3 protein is CASSGRTGANEKLFF. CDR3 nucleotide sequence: TGTGCCAGCAGCGGGAGGACAGGCGCCAATGAAAAACTGTTTTTT.

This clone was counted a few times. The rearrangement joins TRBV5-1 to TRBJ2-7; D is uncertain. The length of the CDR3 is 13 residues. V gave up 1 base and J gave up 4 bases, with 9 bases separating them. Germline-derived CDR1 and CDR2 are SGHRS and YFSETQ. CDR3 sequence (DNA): TGCGCCAGCAGCTTGATGTCACTTTACGAGCAGTACTTC. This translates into CASSLMSLYEQYF.

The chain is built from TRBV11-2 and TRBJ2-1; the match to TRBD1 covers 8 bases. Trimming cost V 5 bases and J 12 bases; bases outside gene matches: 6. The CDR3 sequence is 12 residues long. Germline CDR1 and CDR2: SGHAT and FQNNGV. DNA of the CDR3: TGTGCCAGCAGCCTGGACAGGGTAGGGCAGTTCTTC. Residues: CASSLDRVGQFF.

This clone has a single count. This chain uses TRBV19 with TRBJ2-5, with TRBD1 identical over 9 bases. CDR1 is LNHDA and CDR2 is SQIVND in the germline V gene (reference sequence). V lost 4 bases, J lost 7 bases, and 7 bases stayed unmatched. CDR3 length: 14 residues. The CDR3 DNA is TGTGCCAGTAGTACCTGGACAGGGGATTTGACCCAGTACTTC. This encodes CASSTWTGDLTQYF.

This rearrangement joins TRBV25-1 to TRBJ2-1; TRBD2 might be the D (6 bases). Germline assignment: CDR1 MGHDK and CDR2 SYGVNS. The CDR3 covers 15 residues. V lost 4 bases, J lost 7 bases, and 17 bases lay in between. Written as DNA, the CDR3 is TGTGCCAGCAGTGGTAATTCGGGGGTTCGGAATGAGCAGTTCTTC. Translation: CASSGNSGVRNEQFF.

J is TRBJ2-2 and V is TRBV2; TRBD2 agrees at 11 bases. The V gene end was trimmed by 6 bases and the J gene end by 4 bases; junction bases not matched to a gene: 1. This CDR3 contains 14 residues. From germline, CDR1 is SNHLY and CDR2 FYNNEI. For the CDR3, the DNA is TGTGCCAGCAGAGGGACTAGCGGCACCGGGGAGCTGTTTTTT. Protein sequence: CASRGTSGTGELFF. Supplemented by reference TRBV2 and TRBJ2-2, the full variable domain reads EPEVTQTPSHQVTQMGQEVILRCVPISNHLYFYWYRQILGQKVEFLVSFYNNEISEKSEIFDDQFSVERPDGSNFTLKIRSTKLEDSAMYFCASRGTSGTGELFFGEGSRLTVL.

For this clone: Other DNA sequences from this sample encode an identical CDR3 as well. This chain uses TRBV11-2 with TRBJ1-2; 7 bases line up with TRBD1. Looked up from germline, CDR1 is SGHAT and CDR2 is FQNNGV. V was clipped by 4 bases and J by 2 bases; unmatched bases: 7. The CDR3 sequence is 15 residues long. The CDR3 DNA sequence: TGTGCCAGCAGCTCCCGTGGAGGGGGCAACTATGGCTACACCTTC. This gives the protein CASSSRGGGNYGYTF.

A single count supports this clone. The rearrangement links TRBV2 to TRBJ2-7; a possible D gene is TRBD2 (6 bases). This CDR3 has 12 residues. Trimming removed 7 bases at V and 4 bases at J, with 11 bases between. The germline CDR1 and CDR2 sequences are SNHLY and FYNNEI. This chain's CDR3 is CASTLGGYEQYF. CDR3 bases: TGTGCCAGCACCCTGGGAGGTTACGAGCAGTACTTC. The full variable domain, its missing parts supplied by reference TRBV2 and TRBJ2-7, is EPEVTQTPSHQVTQMGQEVILRCVPISNHLYFYWYRQILGQKVEFLVSFYNNEISEKSEIFDDQFSVERPDGSNFTLKIRSTKLEDSAMYFCASTLGGYEQYFGPGTRLTVT.

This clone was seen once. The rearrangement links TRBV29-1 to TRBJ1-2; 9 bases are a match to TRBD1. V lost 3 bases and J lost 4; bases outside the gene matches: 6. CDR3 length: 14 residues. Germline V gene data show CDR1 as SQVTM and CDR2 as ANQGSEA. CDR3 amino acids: CSVERTGVSYGYTF. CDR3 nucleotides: TGCAGCGTTGAGCGGACAGGGGTGAGCTATGGCTACACCTTC.

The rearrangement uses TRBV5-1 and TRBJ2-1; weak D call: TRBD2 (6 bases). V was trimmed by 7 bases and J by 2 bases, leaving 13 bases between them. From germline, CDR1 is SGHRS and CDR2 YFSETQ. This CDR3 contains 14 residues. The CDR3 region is CASSYGSTYNEQFF. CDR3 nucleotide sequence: TGCGCCAGCTCATACGGGAGTACCTACAATGAGCAGTTCTTC.

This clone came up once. DNA for the CDR3: TGTGCCAGCAGTCGTTCCGGTCTGTATGGCTACACCTTC. Amino acid sequence: CASSRSGLYGYTF. This chain uses TRBV6-5 with TRBJ1-2; no reliable D call. This CDR3 has 13 residues. The V and J ends lost 5 bases and 5 bases respectively, with 12 bases between them. Germline lookup yields CDR1 MNHEY and CDR2 SVGAGI.

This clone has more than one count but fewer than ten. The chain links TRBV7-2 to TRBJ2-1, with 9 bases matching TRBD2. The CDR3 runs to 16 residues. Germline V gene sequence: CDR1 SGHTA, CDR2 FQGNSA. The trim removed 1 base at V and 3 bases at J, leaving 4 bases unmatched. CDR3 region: CASSLVPAGGYNEQFF. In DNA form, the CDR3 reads TGTGCCAGCAGCTTAGTCCCAGCGGGGGGCTACAATGAGCAGTTCTTC.